Listed below are T cell receptor beta chains from one sample, sequenced in a study of long-term antiretroviral therapy in people with HIV. Repertoires were generated with immunoSEQ multiplex PCR, while TCRdb's copy carries only in-frame clones and drops some. The sample lists some 48,000 clones, around four fifths occurring once. Specimen: unsorted PBMCs, collected 0.8 years after starting antiretroviral therapy. The receptors shown here come from a woman between 18 and 29 years old with HIV. The CDR3 runs from the conserved cysteine through the conserved F or W. Fields, in order: CDR3 length, clone size, J gene, D gene, V gene, CDR3 DNA, CDR3 protein. A D gene is named only where the DNA matches it firmly. Expanded clones are given a class, and other clones once, few, many or no size at all.

>16|once|TRBJ1-2|.|TRBV28
TGTGCCAGCAGTAGGTTGGTAGGAGCCGACAACTATGGCTACACCTTC
CASSRLVGADNYGYTF
>13|.|TRBJ2-1|.|TRBV7-2
TGTGCCAGCAGCTTAGGAGAGGTGAGGGAGCAGTTCTTC
CASSLGEVREQFF
>17|.|TRBJ2-5|TRBD2|TRBV9
TGTGCCAGCAGCCCCCCCTTGACGGGAGGATGGACAGAGACCCAGTACTTC
CASSPPLTGGWTETQYF
>19|.|TRBJ2-7|.|TRBV6-8
TGTGCCAGCAGTTACTCGAAGGGGTTGAAACTCAGGGGCCCCTACGAGCAGTACTTC
CASSYSKGLKLRGPYEQYF
>13|medium-sized|TRBJ2-1|TRBD2|TRBV10-1
TGCGCCACTGGACTAGCGGAGGACAATGAGCAGTTCTTC
CATGLAEDNEQFF
>13|.|TRBJ2-7|TRBD2|TRBV5-1
TGCGCCAGCAGCCTGACTAGCGACTACGAGCAGTACTTC
CASSLTSDYEQYF
>19|.|TRBJ2-1|TRBD2|TRBV7-6
TGTGCCAGCAGCCGAGGAACTAGCGGGAGGATGGGGTCTTACAATGAGCAGTTCTTC
CASSRGTSGRMGSYNEQFF
>12|.|TRBJ1-1|.|TRBV7-2
TGTGCCAGCAGCTTACCCCCCGTTTGGGCTTTCTTT
CASSLPPVWAFF
>16|.|TRBJ1-2|TRBD1|TRBV6-1
TGTGCCAGCAGTGAAGCGGGCACAGGGGGCGGCTATGGCTACACCTTC
CASSEAGTGGGYGYTF
>13|.|TRBJ2-1|TRBD2|TRBV5-1
TGCGCCAGCAGCTCAAGGACTAGACCTGAGCAGTTCTTC
CASSSRTRPEQFF
>15|.|TRBJ2-3|TRBD1|TRBV11-3
TGTGCCAGCAGCTTACTCCCGACAGGGACAGATACGCAGTATTTT
CASSLLPTGTDTQYF
>12|.|TRBJ1-1|.|TRBV10-3
TGTGCCATCAGTGGAAAGGGCACTGAAGCTTTCTTT
CAISGKGTEAFF
>15|.|TRBJ1-2|TRBD1|TRBV7-6
TGTGCCAGCAGCCTCGGACAGGGAACGGGAGGTGGCTACACCTTC
CASSLGQGTGGGYTF
>14|.|TRBJ2-3|TRBD1|TRBV27
TGTGCCAGCAGTCCCAGACAGGGATCAGATACGCAGTATTTT
CASSPRQGSDTQYF
>16|.|TRBJ2-7|TRBD1|TRBV7-2
TGTGCCAGCAGCTTACCCCGAGGACAGGGGGCTTACGAGCAGTACTTC
CASSLPRGQGAYEQYF
>15|.|TRBJ1-2|TRBD1|TRBV25-1
TGTGCCAGCAGTGAATATGAGGGGGCCGGCTATGGCTACACCTTC
CASSEYEGAGYGYTF
>18|.|TRBJ2-1|.|TRBV7-9
TGTGCCAGCAGCTTAGAGGGGGGTGGGAGCGGTTCTCCCAATGAGCAGTTCTTC
CASSLEGGGSGSPNEQFF
>14|once|TRBJ2-5|TRBD2|TRBV6-1
TGTGCCAGCAGCGCCCGGGGAGGGGAAGAGACCCAGTACTTC
CASSARGGEETQYF
>14|.|TRBJ2-7|TRBD1|TRBV5-4
TGTGCCAGCAGCCTCCGGGACAGCAGCTACGAGCAGTACTTC
CASSLRDSSYEQYF
>15|once|TRBJ2-3|.|TRBV28
TGTGCCAGCAGTTTAACTCTCACCCCAACAGATACGCAGTATTTT
CASSLTLTPTDTQYF
>13|.|TRBJ1-1|.|TRBV10-3
TGTGCCATCAGACAGGACCGAGGCACTGAAGCTTTCTTT
CAIRQDRGTEAFF
>15|.|TRBJ2-7|TRBD2|TRBV5-1
TGCGCCAGCAGGGGTACCGGGACTACCTCCTACGAGCAGTACTTC
CASRGTGTTSYEQYF
>14|.|TRBJ2-7|.|TRBV7-2
TGTGCCAGCAGCTTAGGAGGGCAGGCCTACGAGCAGTACTTC
CASSLGGQAYEQYF
>16|.|TRBJ2-1|TRBD2|TRBV5-4
TGTGCCAGCAGAACGGGTGCGGGAGGGCCAGAAAGGGAGCAGTTCTTC
CASRTGAGGPEREQFF
>15|.|TRBJ2-5|.|TRBV7-3
TGTGCCAGCAGCTTAAGTGGGCTCAACCAAGAGACCCAGTACTTC
CASSLSGLNQETQYF
>14|.|TRBJ2-5|.|TRBV9
TGTGCCAGCAGCGGACATAGGGGCGGGGAGACCCAGTACTTC
CASSGHRGGETQYF
>15|.|TRBJ2-1|.|TRBV7-9
TGTGCCAGCAGCTCCGACAGAGGCTCCTACAATGAGCAGTTCTTC
CASSSDRGSYNEQFF
>17|once|TRBJ2-5|.|TRBV5-4
TGTGCCAGCACCCCCCGCGGGCAGGGATCAGTCGTAGGGACCCAGTACTTC
CASTPRGQGSVVGTQYF
>15|.|TRBJ1-3|.|TRBV9
TGTGCCAGCAGCGTAGATATAGCTCCGGGAAACACCATATATTTT
CASSVDIAPGNTIYF
>18|.|TRBJ2-5|TRBD2|TRBV5-1
TGCGCCAGCAGCTTGGGGGGGACTAGTATGGCGGCACAAGAGACCCAGTACTTC
CASSLGGTSMAAQETQYF
>14|.|TRBJ1-1|TRBD1|TRBV29-1
TGCAGCTGGACCAGGGGGCGGGTGAACACTGAAGCTTTCTTT
CSWTRGRVNTEAFF
>12|.|TRBJ2-1|.|TRBV7-9
TGTGCCAGCAGCTTAGCACCGGATGAGCAGTTCTTC
CASSLAPDEQFF
>15|.|TRBJ1-2|TRBD1|TRBV5-1
TGCGCCAGCAGGCCGGCCGGGACAGACTTCTATGGCTACACCTTC
CASRPAGTDFYGYTF
>12|.|TRBJ2-7|.|TRBV2
TGTGCCAGCAGGGCAAGCTCCTACGAGCAGTACTTC
CASRASSYEQYF
>16|.|TRBJ2-3|.|TRBV19
TGTGCCAGTAGTCCAGGCGGACTCGGATTCACAGATACGCAGTATTTT
CASSPGGLGFTDTQYF
>11|.|TRBJ2-7|.|TRBV19
TGTGCCAGTAGTATGGGCCCCGAGCAGTACTTC
CASSMGPEQYF
>13|.|TRBJ2-7|TRBD1|TRBV29-1
TGCAGCGTTGAAAGGGACAGCTCCTACGAGCAGTACTTC
CSVERDSSYEQYF
>15|.|TRBJ1-2|TRBD1|TRBV7-9
TGTGCCAGCAGCCACGAGGGACAGGCGTACTATGGCTACACCTTC
CASSHEGQAYYGYTF
>17|.|TRBJ1-5|TRBD1|TRBV10-3
TGTGCCATCAGTGAGTCGGGCAGGGGGGGTTCAAATCAGCCCCAGCATTTT
CAISESGRGGSNQPQHF
>14|.|TRBJ2-2|.|TRBV5-4
TGTGCCAGCAGCTTTTCCCCCAACACCGGGGAGCTGTTTTTT
CASSFSPNTGELFF
>14|few|TRBJ2-7|TRBD1|TRBV13
TGTGCCAGCAGCCCAGGACAGGGGGCCTACGAGCAGTACTTC
CASSPGQGAYEQYF
>18|once|TRBJ2-1|.|TRBV7-7
TGTGCTAGCAGCTCCCCCACACTCCAACCAGCTTATAGTAATGAGCAGTTCTTC
CASSSPTLQPAYSNEQFF
>17|.|TRBJ2-5|TRBD2|TRBV5-6
TGTGCCAGCAGCAGCCGGACTAGCGGGAGAAACGGGGAGACCCAGTACTTC
CASSSRTSGRNGETQYF
>17|once|TRBJ1-3|.|TRBV19
TGTGCCAGTAGTATTTCCCCGGTTGAAGTCTCTGGAAACACCATATATTTT
CASSISPVEVSGNTIYF
>12|.|TRBJ2-1|.|TRBV6-5
TGTGCCACCCGCGGGCCCTACAATGAGCAGTTCTTC
CATRGPYNEQFF
>17|.|TRBJ2-1|.|TRBV6-1
TGTGCCAGCAGTGAAGCGCCGTGGGGGAGTTTTAGCAATGAGCAGTTCTTC
CASSEAPWGSFSNEQFF
>18|.|TRBJ2-6|TRBD2|TRBV7-9
TGTGCCAGCAGCCGTTCACTAGCGGGAGGGCCTGGGGCCAACGTCCTGACTTTC
CASSRSLAGGPGANVLTF
>18|.|TRBJ1-2|.|TRBV19
TGTGCCAGCCGCGACGGGGCCCCCCCCCTCGAATCGATCGATGGCTACACCTTC
CASRDGAPPLESIDGYTF
>17|.|TRBJ2-7|TRBD1|TRBV28
TGTGCCAGCAGTTCCGAAATCGCGGGACAGGGGTCCTACGAGCAGTACTTC
CASSSEIAGQGSYEQYF
>14|.|TRBJ1-3|TRBD1|TRBV2
TGTGCCAGGGAAACAGGGGGCTCTAGAAACACCATATATTTT
CARETGGSRNTIYF
>14|.|TRBJ2-1|.|TRBV6-5
TGTGCCAGCAGTTATAGAGGGGATTACAATGAGCAGTTCTTC
CASSYRGDYNEQFF
>13|.|TRBJ1-2|.|TRBV6-5
TGTGCCAGCAGTTACTCGAACAGCTATGGCTACACCTTC
CASSYSNSYGYTF
>16|.|TRBJ2-7|TRBD2|TRBV28
TGTGCCAGCAGTTTATTGGGCGGGGGGCGCGTTGGCGAGCAGTACTTC
CASSLLGGGRVGEQYF